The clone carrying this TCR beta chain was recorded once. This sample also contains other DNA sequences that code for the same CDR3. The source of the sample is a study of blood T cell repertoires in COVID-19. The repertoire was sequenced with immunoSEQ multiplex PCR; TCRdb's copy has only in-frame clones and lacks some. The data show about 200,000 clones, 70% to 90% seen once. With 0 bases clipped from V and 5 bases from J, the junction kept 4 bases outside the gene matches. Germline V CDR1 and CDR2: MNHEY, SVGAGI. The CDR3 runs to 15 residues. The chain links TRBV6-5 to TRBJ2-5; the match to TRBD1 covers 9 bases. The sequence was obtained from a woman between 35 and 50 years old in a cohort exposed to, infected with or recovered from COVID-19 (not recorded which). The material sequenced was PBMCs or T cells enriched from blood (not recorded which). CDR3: CASSYSGQGLETQYF. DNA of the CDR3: TGTGCCAGCAGTTACTCGGGACAGGGTTTGGAGACCCAGTACTTC.